Below, one T cell receptor (beta chain) is given with its context. This specimen belongs to a study of patients and donors after allogeneic stem cell transplantation. With 3 bases removed from V and 2 bases from J, the gap between germline ends came to 23 bases. The CDR3 is 19 residues long. TCRdb re-derived calls from the RT-PCR reads in MiXCR, one entry per CDR3 protein. The sample carries tens of thousands of distinct CDR3 sequences, around 46% recorded once. The clonotype was recovered from a human donor who was either an allogeneic HSCT recipient or a stem cell or donor lymphocyte infusion donor (not recorded which). It is not recorded whose cells these are; they may come from a transplant donor. V gene TRBV12-3 or TRBV12-4 combines with J gene TRBJ1-3, with a possible D match to TRBD1 (5 bases). Sequenced: blood, either unsorted or a sorted T cell fraction (not recorded which). This chain's CDR3 is CASSLRGPIPGRTGNTIYF. CDR3 sequence (DNA): TGTGCCAGCAGTTTGAGAGGTCCAATCCCAGGGAGGACTGGAAACACCATATATTTT.